This entry lists 20 T cell receptor beta chains sequenced from one sample in a study of beta chain features in type 1 diabetes. Study-wide results and limits: The study found moderately but significantly shorter TCRB CDR3s in all four CD4+ subsets of Type 1 diabetes patients.

These receptors lack a known antigen. Sequenced material consisted of expressed TCRB transcripts (all of the isolated RNA was reverse transcribed). Here immunoSEQ multiplex PCR was the method, and the copy in TCRdb shows in-frame clones only, minus some. The table has about 650,000 clones, 9.5% to 15% seen once; the top ten hold more than 0.1%. The source material was naive CD4+ T cells from blood. The receptors stem from a man aged 25-40 years with type 1 diabetes.

This clone appeared a few times. The chain carries TRBV5-4 and TRBJ2-2; TRBD2 is a possible D gene (6 bases). The length of the CDR3 is 17 residues. V lost 2 bases and J lost 6, with 20 bases in between. Germline assignment: CDR1 SGHNT and CDR2 YYREEE (reference sequence). CDR3 sequence (DNA): TGTGCCAGCAGCTTCCCCCTTGGCCAGGAGGGGTCCGGGGAGCTGTTTTTT. Its protein is CASSFPLGQEGSGELFF.

The rearrangement joins TRBV5-1 to TRBJ2-5, with D possibly matching TRBD2 (5 bases). The CDR3 runs to 15 residues. Germline lookup yields CDR1 SGHRS and CDR2 YFSETQ. Between the trimmed V and J ends, which lost 0 bases and 0 bases, there was a span of 9 bases. CDR3: CASSLGSGDQETQYF. The CDR3 DNA reads TGCGCCAGCAGCTTGGGTTCCGGGGACCAAGAGACCCAGTACTTC.

This sequence joins TRBV14 and TRBJ2-3; D is undetermined. Germline V gene data show CDR1 as SGHDN and CDR2 as FVKESK. The CDR3 extends over 15 amino acids. Trimming shortened V by 0 bases and J by 5 bases, and 12 bases separated the two germline ends. The CDR3 DNA sequence: TGTGCCAGCAGCCAAGATGACTGGCACAGAGATACGCAGTATTTT. As protein: CASSQDDWHRDTQYF.

The chain combines TRBV11-2 with TRBJ2-1; the D gene is possibly TRBD2 (5 bases). Trimming pared 3 bases from V and 6 bases from J, leaving 9 bases between. The CDR3 totals 13 residues. Germline loops: CDR1 SGHAT, CDR2 FQNNGV. CDR3 bases: TGTGCCAGCAGCTTTGGACTTTCCAATGAGCAGTTCTTC. This codes for CASSFGLSNEQFF.

Notes on this clone: Other DNA sequences of this sample code for an identical CDR3. The CDR3 nucleotides are TGTGCCAGCAGTCTAAGGGCTTATGGCTACACCTTC. Its protein is CASSLRAYGYTF. This chain links TRBV28 with TRBJ1-2; D ambiguous. V was clipped by 5 bases and J by 5 bases, with 9 bases between them. In germline, CDR1 is MDHEN, CDR2 SYDVKM. The CDR3 spans 12 residues.

This rearrangement joins TRBV18 to TRBJ1-3; D ambiguous. CDR1 is KGHSH, CDR2 LQKENI, per germline. Trimming shortened V by 5 bases and J by 4 bases, and 15 bases separated the two germline ends. This CDR3 comprises 15 residues. CDR3: CASSSAGRPGNTIYF. The CDR3, as DNA: TGTGCCAGCTCATCAGCTGGCCGGCCGGGAAACACCATATATTTT.

The rearrangement joins TRBV5-6 to TRBJ1-2; weak D call: TRBD1 (6 bases). The germline V and J ends were trimmed by 3 bases and 4 bases, with 10 bases remaining between them. Per the germline V gene, CDR1 is SGHDT and CDR2 is YYEEEE. The CDR3 consists of 13 residues. This CDR3 reads CASSSGQRYGYTF. The CDR3 DNA reads as TGTGCCAGCAGCTCAGGACAGCGCTATGGCTACACCTTC.

The chain joins TRBV7-6 to TRBJ1-4; 7 bases line up with TRBD1. Germline loops: CDR1 SGHVS, CDR2 FNYEAQ. V was clipped by 5 bases and J by 6 bases; unmatched bases: 12. This CDR3 contains 16 residues. The CDR3 reads CASSLRQGGSYEKLFF. The CDR3, as DNA: TGTGCCAGCAGCCTGCGACAGGGTGGCTCCTATGAAAAACTGTTTTTT.

This clone was detected a few times. The V and J genes are TRBV5-1 and TRBJ1-4; perhaps TRBD1 as D (5 bases). V lost 4 bases and J lost 0, with 10 bases in between. From germline, CDR1 is SGHRS and CDR2 YFSETQ. The CDR3 loop spans 15 amino acids. CDR3 in DNA: TGCGCCAGCAGCCCGGGACTTTCAACTAATGAAAAACTGTTTTTT. Translation: CASSPGLSTNEKLFF.

This clone was picked up a small number of times. V is TRBV19 and J is TRBJ2-3, with D possibly matching TRBD2 (6 bases). Germline V lookup: CDR1 LNHDA, CDR2 SQIVND (reference sequence). This CDR3 has 16 amino acids. Trimming shortened V by 5 bases and J by 0 bases, and 15 bases separated the two germline ends. In DNA, the CDR3 is TGTGCCAGTAGTTACCTTTCTGGACTAAGCACAGATACGCAGTATTTT. Translated, it gives CASSYLSGLSTDTQYF.

This chain links TRBV2 with TRBJ1-5, with 8 bases identical to TRBD1. The CDR3 runs 16 residues. The V and J ends lost 3 bases and 9 bases, in that order; junction bases with no gene match: 13. Germline CDR1 and CDR2: SNHLY and FYNNEI. CDR3 residues: CASSDWQGAGKLPQHF. DNA for the CDR3: TGTGCCAGCAGTGACTGGCAGGGGGCCGGGAAGTTGCCCCAGCATTTT.

This clone appeared a few times. The CDR3 here is CASRDRAKDEQFF. In DNA, the CDR3 is TGTGCCAGTCGGGACAGGGCGAAGGATGAGCAGTTCTTC. The chain couples TRBV28 to TRBJ2-1, with 9 bases matching TRBD1. The germline gives CDR1 MDHEN, CDR2 SYDVKM. Germline trimming cut 9 bases from V and 8 bases from J; bases unmatched to any gene: 8. The CDR3 sequence is 13 residues long. Variable domain in full (rest from reference TRBV28 and TRBJ2-1): DVKVTQSSRYLVKRTGEKVFLECVQDMDHENMFWYRQDPGLGLRLIYFSYDVKMKEKGDIPEGYSVSREKKERFSLILESASTNQTSMYLCASRDRAKDEQFFGPGTRLTVL.

This clone was found a few times. The CDR3 region has the DNA TGCAGCGTTGGAGAATCGGGGGAACGGGGTTTCTTT. Protein sequence: CSVGESGERGFF. The chain uses TRBV29-1 and TRBJ1-1, with D possibly being TRBD1 (5 bases). The germline V gene has CDR1 SQVTM and CDR2 ANQGSEA. This CDR3 is built from 12 residues. Trimming stripped 4 bases from V and 13 bases from J, with 19 bases between.

V is TRBV4-3 and J is TRBJ2-4; the D is unclear. Germline-derived CDR1 and CDR2 are LGHNA and YSLEER. Trimming removed 1 base at V and 5 bases at J, with 12 bases between. The CDR3 contains 15 residues. The CDR3 sequence: CASSQGVKQENIQYF. CDR3 nucleotides: TGCGCCAGCAGCCAAGGGGTTAAGCAGGAAAACATTCAGTACTTC.

This chain joins TRBV28 and TRBJ1-5; TRBD1 aligns across 8 bases. The J segment lost 4 bases and the V segment lost 2 bases, leaving 4 bases of the junction unmatched. Per germline, CDR1 MDHEN and CDR2 SYDVKM. The CDR3 length is 15 residues. The DNA for the CDR3 is TGTGCCAGCAGTTTAGGGACAGGACTTAATCAGCCCCAGCATTTT. Encoded protein: CASSLGTGLNQPQHF.

V and J are TRBV5-4 and TRBJ2-3; weak D call: TRBD2 (6 bases). The germline gives CDR1 SGHNT, CDR2 YYREEE (reference sequence). The V and J ends lost 0 bases and 1 base respectively, with 9 bases between them. This CDR3 is built from 15 residues. CDR3 sequence reads: CASSLEWGGTDTQYF. The CDR3 bases are TGTGCCAGCAGCTTGGAGTGGGGGGGCACAGATACGCAGTATTTT.

This clone was counted only a few times. The chain is built from TRBV5-1 and TRBJ2-4; D gene unclear. V was cut by 8 bases and J by 0 bases, with 12 bases left in between. Germline loops: CDR1 SGHRS, CDR2 YFSETQ. The CDR3 consists of 14 residues. The CDR3 here is CASAIELAKNIQYF. The CDR3 bases are TGCGCCAGTGCAATAGAACTAGCCAAAAACATTCAGTACTTC. Drawing the rest from reference TRBV5-1 and TRBJ2-4, the complete variable domain is KAGVTQTPRYLIKTRGQQVTLSCSPISGHRSVSWYQQTPGQGLQFLFEYFSETQRNKGNFPGRFSGRQFSNSRSEMNVSTLELGDSALYLCASAIELAKNIQYFGAGTRLSVL.

Only a few counts were recorded for this clone. This chain connects TRBV6-5 to TRBJ2-7, with D unclear. The CDR3 runs 13 residues. Trimming cost V 2 bases and J 0 bases, with 5 bases left between them. CDR1 MNHEY and CDR2 SVGAGI come from the germline V gene. The CDR3 nucleotides read TGTGCCAGCAGTTACACAGTCTCCTACGAGCAGTACTTC. Its protein is CASSYTVSYEQYF.

This clone has just a few counts. The V gene is TRBV9, the J gene TRBJ1-6; a possible D gene is TRBD1 (5 bases). CDR3 size: 16 residues. From germline, CDR1 is SGDLS and CDR2 YYNGEE. V was shortened by 0 bases and J by 10 bases, with 17 bases between the two germline ends. The CDR3 nucleotides read TGTGCCAGCAGCGTAGACTTTCGGCAGGGAGGGTCACCCCTCCACTTT. Protein product: CASSVDFRQGGSPLHF. Supplemented by reference TRBV9 and TRBJ1-6, the full variable domain reads DSGVTQTPKHLITATGQRVTLRCSPRSGDLSVYWYQQSLDQGLQFLIQYYNGEERAKGNILERFSAQQFPDLHSELNLSSLELGDSALYFCASSVDFRQGGSPLHFGNGTRLTVT.

The chain links TRBV5-4 to TRBJ2-7; the match to TRBD2 covers 8 bases. The CDR3 consists of 16 residues. Germline CDR1 is SGHNT and CDR2 is YYREEE (reference sequence). V shed 3 bases and J 2 bases; nucleotides not matched to a gene: 10. CDR3 sequence: CASSSDRGSGAYEQYF. Written as DNA, the CDR3 is TGTGCCAGCAGCTCCGATAGGGGTAGCGGGGCCTACGAGCAGTACTTC.